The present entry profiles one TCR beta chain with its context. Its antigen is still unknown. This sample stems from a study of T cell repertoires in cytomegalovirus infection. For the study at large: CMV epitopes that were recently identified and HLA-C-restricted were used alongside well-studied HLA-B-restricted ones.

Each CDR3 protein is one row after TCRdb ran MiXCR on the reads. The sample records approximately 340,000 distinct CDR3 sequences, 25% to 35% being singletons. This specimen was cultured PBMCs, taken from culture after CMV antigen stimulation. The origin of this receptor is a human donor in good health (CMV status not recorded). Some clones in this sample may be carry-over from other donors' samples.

Here the CDR3 DNA reads TGTGCCAGTAAGGACCAGGGGGTTAAGAACACTGAAGCTTTCTTT. Translation: CASKDQGVKNTEAFF. The chain joins TRBV19 to TRBJ1-1; 7 nucleotides match TRBD1. The CDR3 totals 15 residues. Germline CDR1 is LNHDA and CDR2 is SQIVND (reference sequence). Losses at the gene ends were 7 bases for V and 1 base for J; bases not matched to a gene: 9.